This is a list of T cell receptor beta chains from one sample in a study of blood T cells in healthy people across ages. TCRdb re-derived calls from the 5' RACE reads in MiXCR, one entry per CDR3 protein. The data contain 700,000 to 850,000 distinct CDR3 sequences, less than 70% of them singletons. The sample was blood. These receptors were collected from a man older than 75 in good health. CDR3s include the opening cysteine and the closing phenylalanine or tryptophan. Each record gives: J gene, V gene, CDR3 protein.

TRBJ2-5 TRBV6-5 CASRPPGPQETQYF
TRBJ2-1 TRBV24-1 CATSKGGLKEQFF
- TRBV5-1 CASSLEDIYEQYF
TRBJ2-1 TRBV10-3 CATGGGGELIISYTEQFF
TRBJ2-7 TRBV12-3/TRBV12-4 CASSQTGGGSPYEQYF
TRBJ1-5 TRBV5-1 CASSSGLEGNQPQHF
TRBJ2-3 TRBV11-2 CASSLDPPQAPWSRYAYF
TRBJ2-7 TRBV4-2 CASSQAGIRDKAYEQYF
TRBJ2-1 TRBV27 CATGTAWDNEQFF
TRBJ1-2 TRBV29-1 CSVGPGPDRIYYGYTF
TRBJ2-3 TRBV11-2 CASSLSNSRTDTRYF
TRBJ2-3 TRBV2 CASSEGLAGVVYF
TRBJ2-1 TRBV20-1 CSAREGIRNEQFF
TRBJ1-2 TRBV20-1 CSALSDGVGLHLAGYTF
TRBJ2-7 TRBV13 CASSQGHVYEQYF
TRBJ1-2 TRBV6-1 CASSRDSEEGYTF
TRBJ2-5 TRBV4-1 CASSQEKEVSGGTQYF
TRBJ2-5 TRBV28 CASNLGQGVKTQYF
TRBJ2-5 TRBV29-1 CSGGDSEQYF
TRBJ2-7 TRBV27 CASSYGGKSQYEQYF
TRBJ2-6 TRBV21-1 CASSNHGVGTSGAPGANVLTF
TRBJ2-7 TRBV30 CAWSLGQPYEQYF
TRBJ1-6 TRBV28 CASSLPERNSPLHF
TRBJ2-1 TRBV29-1 CSAQINEQFF
TRBJ2-1 TRBV6-1 CASSAPWLAGEQFF
TRBJ2-7 TRBV29-1 CSVQPGQPYEQYF
TRBJ2-1 TRBV28 CASSLAGGSKEQFF
TRBJ2-7 TRBV6-6 CASSYRVQADSYEQYF
TRBJ2-7 TRBV9 CASSVEPSDTYSYEQYF
TRBJ1-2 TRBV29-1 CSVAVNGGYTF
TRBJ1-6 TRBV12-3/TRBV12-4 CASSSGTANSPLHF
TRBJ1-2 TRBV7-8 CASSAGDTTLYYSYTF
TRBJ2-5 TRBV9 CASSVQGAQETQYF
- TRBV20-1 CSAFTGGPYEQYF
TRBJ1-2 TRBV6-1 CASSPTKGPGYTF
TRBJ2-1 TRBV7-3 CASSRGLAVENSQFF
TRBJ2-5 TRBV27 CASSLLGREETQYF
TRBJ1-4 TRBV24-1 CATSDPTLGGDEKLFF
TRBJ2-5 TRBV7-2 CASSSQGPETQYF
- TRBV5-1 CASEQSGDPTYEQYF
TRBJ1-5 TRBV7-2 CASTHAGQPQHF
TRBJ2-1 TRBV28 CASSPFGGTSVNEQFF
TRBJ2-5 TRBV2 CASSDIREWQETQYF
TRBJ2-3 TRBV4-2 CASSQDAGRDTQYF
TRBJ2-7 TRBV4-1 CASSHAVGPGPYEQYF
TRBJ2-4 TRBV7-2 CASSLDLARSRLAKNIQYF
TRBJ2-3 TRBV6-5 CASSPGGSGRTDTQYF
TRBJ1-4 TRBV5-1 CASSHRDPWSQLFF
TRBJ1-5 TRBV12-3/TRBV12-4 CASSLGFRRDQPQHF